This entry features one T cell receptor beta chain sequence. Compared with germline, one end of the junction differs, possibly owing to a read error. This specimen comes from a study of CD8 T cells in ankylosing spondylitis. Each CDR3 protein gets one entry after TCRdb re-called the 5' RACE reads with MiXCR. Seen here are 250,000 to 400,000 distinct CDR3 sequences, about 9.9% observed once, and the top ten hold around 8.4%. Germline CDR1 and CDR2: DFQATT and SNEGSKA (reference sequence). The CDR3 has 17 amino acids. This clonotype was sampled from a female donor with ankylosing spondylitis or in good health (not recorded which). The rearrangement joins TRBV20-1 to TRBJ2-1, with 12 bases that match TRBD2. The specimen sequenced was blood, either unsorted or a sorted T cell fraction (not recorded which). The CDR3 DNA is TGCTGTGCTAGAGATCCGGGGACTAGCGGGCGTTACAATGAGCAGTTCTTC. Amino acid sequence: CCARDPGTSGRYNEQFF.